Listed below are T cell receptor beta chains from one sample, sequenced in a study of T cell changes during pregnancy in multiple sclerosis. Libraries were prepared by immunoSEQ multiplex PCR; TCRdb keeps only in-frame clonotypes and omits some of them. The sample consists of about 36,000 clones, around 93% of them appearing once. Sequenced here: CD4+ T cells from peripheral blood mononuclear cells, sampled in the first trimester of pregnancy. The source of these receptors is a female donor with multiple sclerosis, enrolled in a pregnancy study. CDR3s include the opening cysteine and the closing phenylalanine or tryptophan. A D gene is named only where the DNA matches it firmly. Expanded clones are given a class, and other clones once, few, many or no size at all.

NA,TRBJ2-7,NA,TRBV25-1,CASSGTHRDKPYEQYF,TGTGCCAGCAGTGGGACCCACCGGGACAAGCCCTACGAGCAGTACTTC
TRBD2,TRBJ2-1,NA,TRBV18,CASSRLLAGGDEQFF,TGTGCCAGCTCGCGCCTGCTAGCGGGAGGGGATGAGCAGTTCTTC
TRBD1,TRBJ2-1,NA,TRBV11-1,CASSVRGGTGAYNEQFF,TGTGCCAGCAGCGTAAGAGGAGGGACAGGGGCCTACAATGAGCAGTTCTTC
NA,TRBJ1-3,NA,TRBV5-4,CASGSGGAGNTIYF,TGTGCCAGCGGATCGGGGGGCGCTGGAAACACCATATATTTT
TRBD2,TRBJ2-7,NA,TRBV5-1,CASSPSGGDYEQYF,TGCGCCAGCAGCCCGTCGGGGGGAGACTACGAGCAGTACTTC
TRBD1,TRBJ2-7,NA,TRBV11-3,CASSHRTGNEQYF,TGTGCCAGCAGCCATAGGACAGGGAACGAGCAGTACTTC
TRBD2,TRBJ2-7,NA,TRBV27,CASSLAGLRGEQYF,TGTGCCAGTTCCCTAGCGGGACTTCGTGGCGAGCAGTACTTC
NA,TRBJ2-7,NA,TRBV7-3,CASSLAGGEQYF,TGTGCCAGCAGCCTCGCCGGGGGCGAGCAGTACTTC
NA,TRBJ2-7,NA,TRBV2,CASNPTVYEQYF,TGTGCCAGCAACCCGACAGTCTACGAGCAGTACTTC
NA,TRBJ2-7,NA,TRBV18,CASSPTGQSYEQYF,TGTGCCAGCTCACCTACAGGGCAGTCCTACGAGCAGTACTTC
TRBD2,TRBJ2-7,NA,TRBV7-9,CASSPPRGLDYEQYF,TGTGCCAGCAGCCCCCCTCGCGGACTAGACTACGAGCAGTACTTC
NA,TRBJ1-4,NA,TRBV29-1,CSVSTVGKLFF,TGCAGCGTATCCACAGTAGGAAAACTGTTTTTT
TRBD1,TRBJ1-1,NA,TRBV7-2,CASSLNPPQGVGNTEAFF,TGTGCCAGCAGCCTTAACCCTCCACAGGGGGTCGGGAACACTGAAGCTTTCTTT
NA,TRBJ2-1,NA,TRBV19,CASSIPSVTIYNEQFF,TGTGCCAGTAGTATCCCCAGCGTGACCATATACAATGAGCAGTTCTTC
TRBD2,TRBJ2-6,NA,TRBV29-1,CSVGGRVRGASGANVLTF,TGCAGCGTTGGGGGGAGGGTTAGAGGAGCCTCTGGGGCCAACGTCCTGACTTTC
NA,TRBJ2-1,NA,TRBV12-5,CASGYDRYNEQFF,TGTGCTAGTGGCTACGACAGGTACAATGAGCAGTTCTTC
NA,TRBJ2-7,NA,TRBV25-1,CASTPDEGKYEQYF,TGTGCCAGCACCCCGGATGAGGGAAAATACGAGCAGTACTTC
NA,TRBJ2-1,NA,TRBV2,CASSEVESGKRFF,TGTGCCAGCAGTGAAGTCGAAAGCGGCAAGCGGTTCTTC
NA,TRBJ2-7,NA,TRBV2,CASSELWGRYEQYF,TGTGCCAGCAGTGAACTCTGGGGCCGCTACGAGCAGTACTTC
TRBD2,TRBJ2-3,NA,TRBV9,CASSRTSGGVTDTQYF,TGTGCCAGCAGCCGGACTAGCGGGGGGGTAACAGATACGCAGTATTTT
NA,TRBJ1-4,NA,TRBV9,CASSVDVGRTNEKLFF,TGTGCCAGCAGCGTAGACGTGGGGAGAACTAATGAAAAACTGTTTTTT
NA,TRBJ2-6,once,TRBV28,CASSKTTGFTAGANVLTF,TGTGCCAGCAGCAAAACCACAGGGTTCACAGCTGGGGCCAACGTCCTGACTTTC
TRBD1,TRBJ1-2,NA,TRBV2,CASRDRGMGGYTF,TGTGCCAGCAGGGACAGGGGAATGGGTGGCTACACCTTC